This TCR beta chain appears in the sequencing data of a study of T cell responses to AZD1222 COVID-19 vaccine. Profiled with immunoSEQ multiplex PCR; TCRdb holds only in-frame clones, not every one. The sample consists of 100,000 to 150,000 clones, more than 70% of them appearing once. The trim removed 5 bases at V and 3 bases at J, leaving 4 bases unmatched. There are 14 residues in the CDR3. Germline-derived CDR1 and CDR2 are MGHRA and YSYEKL. Sequences were derived from peripheral blood, sampled on day 0 of AZD1222 vaccination. V and J are TRBV4-1 and TRBJ2-5; 9 bases are a match to TRBD2. The receptor was isolated from an adult in good health. CDR3 nucleotides: TGCGCCAGCAGCTTAGGGACTAGCAAAGAGACCCAGTACTTC. As protein: CASSLGTSKETQYF.